These 21 T cell receptor beta chains share one sample of origin, sequenced in a study of blood T cell repertoires in COVID-19. Method: immunoSEQ multiplex PCR; TCRdb's copy keeps in-frame clones and lacks some. This sample has roughly 400,000 clones, with about 87% found just once. The sequencing sample was made of PBMCs or T cells enriched from blood (not recorded which). The receptors here all came from a woman in her forties or fifties who had recovered from COVID-19.

V is TRBV5-5 and J is TRBJ2-1; perhaps TRBD1 as D (5 bases). Trimming left V 5 bases short and J 0 bases short, with 9 bases between. Per germline, CDR1 SGHKS and CDR2 YYEKEE (reference sequence). CDR3 size: 14 residues. CDR3 nucleotides: TGTGCCAGCAGTCAGGGAAGCTCCTACAATGAGCAGTTCTTC. Residues: CASSQGSSYNEQFF.

The genes are TRBV18 and TRBJ1-1, with 8 positions matching TRBD1. V lost 4 bases and J lost 5; bases outside the gene matches: 9. Germline V gene sequence: CDR1 KGHSH, CDR2 LQKENI. This CDR3 contains 15 residues. The CDR3 coding sequence is TGTGCCAGCTCACAGGACAGGGTTGTGACGACTGAAGCTTTCTTT. Its protein product is CASSQDRVVTTEAFF.

This chain uses TRBV10-3 with TRBJ1-1, with 8 bases aligning to TRBD1. The V segment lost 0 bases and the J segment 2 bases; nucleotides outside the gene matches: 2. Germline V lookup: CDR1 ENHRY, CDR2 SYGVKD. This CDR3 has 15 residues. The CDR3 DNA follows: TGTGCCATCAGTGAGTCGGACAGGGAAAACACTGAAGCTTTCTTT. This gives the protein CAISESDRENTEAFF.

The chain combines TRBV7-9 with TRBJ2-5; 14 bases agree with TRBD2. CDR1 is SEHNR and CDR2 is FQNEAQ in the germline V gene (reference sequence). The junction had 3 bases not matched to a gene; V was cut back by 5 bases and J by 1 base. The CDR3 has 16 amino acids. The CDR3 reads CASSRTSGGFQETQYF. CDR3 sequence (DNA): TGTGCCAGCAGCCGGACTAGCGGGGGGTTCCAAGAGACCCAGTACTTC. The complete variable domain, with remaining parts taken from reference TRBV7-9 and TRBJ2-5, reads DTGVSQNPRHKITKRGQNVTFRCDPISEHNRLYWYRQTLGQGPEFLTYFQNEAQLEKSRLLSDRFSAERPKGSFSTLEIQRTEQGDSAMYLCASSRTSGGFQETQYFGPGTRLLVL.

In DNA, the CDR3 is TGTGCCAGCGGGGGACTGTTGAACACTGAAGCTTTCTTT. This gives the protein CASGGLLNTEAFF. The chain carries TRBV25-1 and TRBJ1-1, with D possibly TRBD1 on 5 matching bases. Per the germline V gene, CDR1 is MGHDK and CDR2 is SYGVNS. V was cut by 8 bases and J by 0 bases, with 10 bases left in between. The CDR3 runs to 13 residues.

J is TRBJ1-6 and V is TRBV30; 8 positions match TRBD1. Germline CDR1 and CDR2: GTSNPN and SVGIG (reference sequence). The CDR3 consists of 14 residues. The V segment lost 3 bases and the J segment 10 bases; nucleotides outside the gene matches: 8. The CDR3 is CAWSRTGRRSPLHF. CDR3 DNA: TGTGCCTGGAGCAGGACAGGGCGACGATCACCCCTCCACTTT.

The gene calls are TRBV12-3 or TRBV12-4 and TRBJ1-1; 9 bases map to TRBD1. V was pared by 4 bases and J by 8 bases, with 5 bases of the junction left unmatched. CDR3 length equals 13 residues. This chain's CDR3 is CASSSGTGSEAFF. CDR3 coding DNA: TGTGCCAGCAGTTCTGGGACAGGGTCCGAAGCTTTCTTT.

The chain uses TRBV7-9 and TRBJ1-5, with no clear D. From germline, CDR1 is SEHNR and CDR2 FQNEAQ (reference sequence). This CDR3 is built from 12 residues. With 4 bases removed from V and 6 bases from J, the gap between germline ends came to 7 bases. CDR3 bases: TGTGCCAGCAGCTATAACATTCAGCCCCAGCATTTT. Protein product: CASSYNIQPQHF. The full variable domain, with the rest looked up from reference TRBV7-9 and TRBJ1-5, is DTGVSQNPRHKITKRGQNVTFRCDPISEHNRLYWYRQTLGQGPEFLTYFQNEAQLEKSRLLSDRFSAERPKGSFSTLEIQRTEQGDSAMYLCASSYNIQPQHFGDGTRLSIL.

This clone has only a few counts. The V call is TRBV5-1, the J call TRBJ2-7; D ambiguous. CDR3 length: 14 residues. V lost 4 bases and J lost 2, with 13 bases in between. CDR1 is SGHRS and CDR2 is YFSETQ in the germline V gene. The CDR3 is CASSQQAAPYEQYF. The CDR3 coding sequence is TGCGCCAGCAGCCAGCAGGCTGCCCCCTACGAGCAGTACTTC.

This chain uses TRBV30 with TRBJ1-1; possible D gene TRBD1, 6 bases. Germline CDR1 and CDR2: GTSNPN and SVGIG (reference sequence). Trimming pared 4 bases from V and 5 bases from J, leaving 20 bases between. CDR3 length equals 15 residues. The CDR3 reads CAWTTLRGRKTEAFF. CDR3 DNA: TGTGCCTGGACTACTTTGCGGGGGCGCAAGACTGAAGCTTTCTTT.

The chain couples TRBV9 to TRBJ2-1, with TRBD1 matching 7 bases. V was pared by 9 bases and J by 4 bases, with 13 bases of the junction left unmatched. The germline V gene has CDR1 SGDLS and CDR2 YYNGEE. The CDR3 runs 15 residues. Written as DNA, the CDR3 is TGTGCCACGTCACGCTCGGACAGGACTTACAATGAGCAGTTCTTC. The encoded protein is CATSRSDRTYNEQFF.

V gene TRBV6-5 combines with J gene TRBJ2-5, with 7 bases fitting TRBD1. The CDR3 length is 16 residues. Germline loops: CDR1 MNHEY, CDR2 SVGAGI. Trimming at V came to 0 bases and at J to 2 bases, leaving 6 bases not matched to a gene. The CDR3 reads CASSYSGDRPQETQYF. In DNA, the CDR3 is TGTGCCAGCAGTTACTCGGGGGACAGACCTCAAGAGACCCAGTACTTC.

This clone was recorded only once. The rearrangement joins TRBV11-2 to TRBJ1-3; no clear D. Germline assignment: CDR1 SGHAT and CDR2 FQNNGV. Trimming left V 6 bases short and J 0 bases short, with 12 bases between. The CDR3 sequence is 15 residues long. The CDR3 sequence: CASSNRLISGNTIYF. CDR3 DNA: TGTGCCAGCAGTAACAGACTAATCTCTGGAAACACCATATATTTT.

The DNA of the CDR3 is TGTGCCAGCAGCCTACCCGGACAAAGCGGGGAGCTGTTTTTT. Amino acids: CASSLPGQSGELFF. The chain has TRBV7-9 and TRBJ2-2; D possibly corresponds to TRBD1 (5 bases). There are 14 residues in the CDR3. The germline V gene has CDR1 SEHNR and CDR2 FQNEAQ (reference sequence). Trimming cost V 5 bases and J 7 bases, with 14 bases left between them.

Concerning this clone itself: The same CDR3 can be traced to other DNA sequences in this sample. The V gene is TRBV28, the J gene TRBJ1-5, with D maybe TRBD1 (6 bases). V was cut by 6 bases and J by 3 bases, with 12 bases left in between. This CDR3 is 14 amino acids long. Germline V gene lookup returns CDR1 MDHEN and CDR2 SYDVKM. The CDR3 region is CASRYQGNNQPQHF. The CDR3 coding sequence is TGTGCCAGCAGGTACCAGGGGAACAATCAGCCCCAGCATTTT.

This clone came up once. The V gene is TRBV9, the J gene TRBJ2-2; 7 bases are shared with TRBD1. Looked up from germline, CDR1 is SGDLS and CDR2 is YYNGEE. Unmatched junction bases numbered 9, after V lost 0 bases and J lost 4 bases. CDR3 length equals 17 residues. The CDR3 here is CASSVAGRGSSTGELFF. The CDR3 nucleotides read TGTGCCAGCAGCGTAGCGGGCAGGGGGTCATCCACCGGGGAGCTGTTTTTT.

The rearrangement uses TRBV6-5 and TRBJ2-7; TRBD2 matches at 9 bases. CDR1 is MNHEY, CDR2 SVGAGI, per germline. This CDR3 comprises 16 residues. Trimming took 0 bases from V and 1 from J; bases not matched to a gene: 4. CDR3 loop: CASSYSSAGGSYEQYF. The DNA of the CDR3 is TGTGCCAGCAGTTACTCCTCAGCGGGGGGTTCCTACGAGCAGTACTTC.

The CDR3 reads CSGGQAGEAFF. As DNA, the CDR3 is TGCAGCGGGGGTCAGGCGGGTGAAGCTTTCTTT. The rearrangement links TRBV29-1 to TRBJ1-1; D unresolved. The CDR3 totals 11 residues. Per the germline V gene, CDR1 is SQVTM and CDR2 is ANQGSEA. The V end lost 7 bases, the J end lost 7 bases, and 13 bases lay between the germline ends.

The chain couples TRBV27 to TRBJ1-1, with 8 bases fitting TRBD1. The CDR3 consists of 15 residues. Germline V gene data show CDR1 as MNHEY and CDR2 as SMNVEV (reference sequence). Unmatched junction bases numbered 8, after V lost 4 bases and J lost 4 bases. CDR3 sequence (DNA): TGTGCCAGCAGTTCCTCACCCGGACAGGGCACTGAAGCTTTCTTT. Translated: CASSSSPGQGTEAFF.

This chain connects TRBV7-9 to TRBJ1-2; 8 bases are shared with TRBD1. V trimming: 5 bases; J trimming: 5 bases; junction bases outside the gene matches: 10. The CDR3 has 15 amino acids. Germline assignment: CDR1 SEHNR and CDR2 FQNEAQ (reference sequence). CDR3 DNA: TGTGCCAGCAGCCGGGACAGGTCGCCTTTTTATGGCTACACCTTC. Protein sequence: CASSRDRSPFYGYTF.

This clone was observed once. The CDR3 sequence: CATSRDRTVNTIYF. CDR3 bases: TGTGCCACCAGCAGAGATAGGACAGTAAACACCATATATTTT. The chain recombines TRBV15 with TRBJ1-3; maybe TRBD1 (6 bases). CDR3 length: 14 amino acids. Trimming removed 0 bases at V and 6 bases at J, with 9 bases between. Per germline, CDR1 LNHNV and CDR2 YYDKDF (reference sequence).